These 16 T cell receptor beta chains originate from one sample sequenced in a study of Ad26.COV2.S vaccination and SARS-CoV-2 variants (TCRdb year 2021). The time point label corresponds to: individuals recovered from natural SARS-CoV-2 infection. Library construction relied on the immunoSEQ multiplex PCR assay. This is the immuneACCESS table as TCRdb keeps it, with only in-frame sequences that have V and J called. A part of the clones is gone; compared with another copy, unresolved V genes explain less than half, and the rest is unexplained. The sample contains around 100,000 clones, roughly 85% of them found a single time. The top ten hold about 15% of the sample. The input for sequencing was peripheral blood, taken after recovery from COVID-19. These receptors came from a human donor who had recovered from COVID-19.

The chain couples TRBV13 to TRBJ1-1; no reliable D call. This CDR3 is 13 amino acids long. Trimming took 5 bases from V and 6 from J, leaving 13 bases between them. CDR1 is PRHDT and CDR2 is FYEKMQ in the germline V gene (reference sequence). CDR3 sequence (DNA): TGTGCCAGCAGCCCCCTTAGCGAGGCTGAAGCTTTCTTT. This codes for CASSPLSEAEAFF.

J is TRBJ2-7 and V is TRBV28; 7 bases are shared with TRBD2. CDR1 and CDR2 from the germline V gene are MDHEN and SYDVKM. Losses at the gene ends were 2 bases for V and 6 bases for J; bases not matched to a gene: 13. The CDR3 has 16 residues. The CDR3 loop reads CASSLSLGGRMIEQYF. DNA of the CDR3: TGTGCCAGCAGTTTAAGCCTGGGCGGGAGAATGATCGAGCAGTACTTC. Looking up the rest from reference TRBV28 and TRBJ2-7 gives the full variable domain: DVKVTQSSRYLVKRTGEKVFLECVQDMDHENMFWYRQDPGLGLRLIYFSYDVKMKEKGDIPEGYSVSREKKERFSLILESASTNQTSMYLCASSLSLGGRMIEQYFGPGTRLTVT.

The rearrangement joins TRBV13 to TRBJ1-1; TRBD1 matches at 7 bases. Germline CDR1 reads PRHDT; CDR2 reads FYEKMQ (reference sequence). This CDR3 is built from 13 residues. The junction had 7 bases not matched to a gene; V was cut back by 1 base and J by 11 bases. The CDR3 sequence: CASSLAATGNAFF. In DNA, the CDR3 is TGTGCCAGCAGCTTAGCAGCGACAGGGAACGCTTTCTTT.

The CDR3 sequence: CASSIATTKTQYF. The CDR3 nucleotides are TGTGCCAGTAGTATAGCGACAACAAAAACCCAGTACTTC. V usage is TRBV19 and J usage is TRBJ2-5; D is unresolved. Germline-derived CDR1 and CDR2 are LNHDA and SQIVND (reference sequence). V was clipped by 1 base and J by 8 bases, with 11 bases between them. This CDR3 is 13 amino acids long.

The chain is built from TRBV11-3 and TRBJ2-7, with a possible D match to TRBD1 (5 bases). V dropped 4 bases and J dropped 3 bases, with 16 bases sitting between them. The CDR3 has 15 residues. The germline gives CDR1 SGHNT, CDR2 YENEEA. The CDR3 DNA reads TGTGCCAGCAGCTATGGGGCCCTAACCATCTACGAGCAGTACTTC. Its translation: CASSYGALTIYEQYF.

The chain joins TRBV5-1 to TRBJ2-6, with D perhaps matching TRBD1 (6 bases). Germline CDR1 reads SGHRS; CDR2 reads YFSETQ. The CDR3 runs 15 residues. V dropped 3 bases and J dropped 1 base, with 8 bases sitting between them. CDR3 residues: CASSWTASGANVLTF. The CDR3 DNA follows: TGCGCCAGCAGCTGGACAGCATCTGGGGCCAACGTCCTGACTTTC.

This clone was detected a few times. The chain uses TRBV28 and TRBJ1-3, with 8 bases that match TRBD1. The CDR3 is 15 amino acids. Germline V gives CDR1 MDHEN, CDR2 SYDVKM. Germline trimming cut 3 bases from V and 2 bases from J; bases unmatched to any gene: 3. The CDR3 bases are TGTGCCAGCAGTTTCGGCAGGGGGCCTGGAAACACCATATATTTT. Its protein is CASSFGRGPGNTIYF.

The rearrangement links TRBV6-2 or TRBV6-3 to TRBJ2-2; D unresolved. V was trimmed by 4 bases and J by 0 bases, leaving 9 bases between them. CDR3 length: 15 residues. Germline CDR1 and CDR2: MNHEY and SVGEGT. In nucleotides, the CDR3 is TGTGCCAGCAGTTTGACGGAACCGAACACCGGGGAGCTGTTTTTT. This encodes CASSLTEPNTGELFF.

This clone has only a few counts. The rearrangement uses TRBV28 and TRBJ1-1, with 7 bases matching TRBD1. Per germline, CDR1 MDHEN and CDR2 SYDVKM. J gave up 4 bases and V 5 bases, and 4 bases lay outside the gene matches. The CDR3 is made up of 13 amino acids. The DNA for the CDR3 is TGTGCCAGCAGTCTAGGGGGCCCCACTGAAGCTTTCTTT. Translating gives CASSLGGPTEAFF.

Here the CDR3 DNA reads TGTGCCAGCTCACCACGTCGGGAGCTGCATGAAAAACTGTTTTTT. It encodes CASSPRRELHEKLFF. This sequence joins TRBV18 and TRBJ1-4; no clear D gene. The CDR3 extends over 15 amino acids. Per the germline V gene, CDR1 is KGHSH and CDR2 is LQKENI. With 1 base removed from V and 6 bases from J, the gap between germline ends came to 12 bases.

The chain links TRBV6-5 to TRBJ1-2, with TRBD1 as a possible D gene (5 bases). This CDR3 has 13 amino acids. V gave up 2 bases and J gave up 4 bases, with 8 bases separating them. Germline V CDR1 and CDR2: MNHEY, SVGAGI. This CDR3 reads CASSYGDLYGYTF. CDR3 bases: TGTGCCAGCAGTTACGGGGACCTCTATGGCTACACCTTC.

V gene TRBV12-3 or TRBV12-4 combines with J gene TRBJ1-2, with D unclear. V lost 2 bases, J lost 7 bases, and 5 bases lay in between. This CDR3 spans 11 amino acids. CDR3 coding DNA: TGTGCCAGCAGTTTACAGACTGGCTACACCTTC. Protein sequence: CASSLQTGYTF.

This clone was counted once. V is TRBV5-1 and J is TRBJ1-4; D gene ambiguous. Trimming stripped 1 base from V and 4 bases from J, with 5 bases between. The germline CDR1 and CDR2 sequences are SGHRS and YFSETQ. CDR3 length equals 13 residues. CDR3 loop: CASSLTVNEKLFF. As DNA, the CDR3 is TGCGCCAGCAGCTTGACAGTTAATGAAAAACTGTTTTTT. Full variable domain (remainder filled in from reference TRBV5-1 and TRBJ1-4): KAGVTQTPRYLIKTRGQQVTLSCSPISGHRSVSWYQQTPGQGLQFLFEYFSETQRNKGNFPGRFSGRQFSNSRSEMNVSTLELGDSALYLCASSLTVNEKLFFGSGTQLSVL.

This clone was counted only a few times. This chain uses TRBV5-1 with TRBJ2-5; 7 bases match TRBD2. V was pared by 4 bases and J by 2 bases, with 8 bases of the junction left unmatched. Germline values: CDR1 SGHRS, CDR2 YFSETQ. The CDR3 length is 15 residues. The CDR3 nucleotides read TGCGCCAGCAGCCATGACGGGAGGAAGCAAGAGACCCAGTACTTC. It specifies CASSHDGRKQETQYF.

This clone was seen only a few times. The gene calls are TRBV5-5 and TRBJ1-1; perhaps TRBD1 as D (6 bases). Deletions cut 1 base from V and 5 bases from J, with 15 bases between. Per germline, CDR1 SGHKS and CDR2 YYEKEE (reference sequence). This CDR3 comprises 15 residues. The DNA of the CDR3 is TGTGCCAGCAGCTTGCTTAGGGGGGGTTTGACTGAAGCTTTCTTT. Amino acids: CASSLLRGGLTEAFF.

The CDR3 nucleotides read TGCGCCAGCGGGCGGTCGATGGGGGATACGCAGTATTTT. Translated: CASGRSMGDTQYF. The V call is TRBV10-1, the J call TRBJ2-3; D gene unclear. Trimming shortened V by 8 bases and J by 6 bases, and 15 bases separated the two germline ends. CDR1 is WNHNN and CDR2 is SYGVQD in the germline V gene (reference sequence). This CDR3 has 13 amino acids.